The 15 T cell receptor beta chains below all came from one sample that was sequenced in a study of regulatory T cells in long-lasting Graves disease. Assembly of TCR beta libraries relied on iRepertoire HTBI primers together with Arm-PCR of CDR3 regions. TCRdb called the multiplex PCR reads again in MiXCR, with one record for every CDR3 protein. The data hold 500,000 or so distinct CDR3 sequences, with about 16% observed a single time. Noted time point: newly diagnosed GD, antithyroid drugs for less than 3 months. RNA from PBMCs was the source of the TCR library. These data also formed part of another study, on T cells in Graves' hyperthyroidism and ophthalmopathy.

Source: peripheral blood mononuclear cells (PBMCs), taken at new diagnosis, from a patient treated with antithyroid drugs. These TCRs come from a woman between 40 and 65 years old with Graves disease.

Many counts were recorded for this clonotype. The chain recombines TRBV7-3 with TRBJ1-2; tentatively, D is TRBD1 (5 bases). In germline, CDR1 is SGHTA, CDR2 FQGTGA. The CDR3 length is 13 residues. V gave up 0 bases and J gave up 7 bases, with 9 bases separating them. The CDR3 DNA is TGTGCCAGCAGCTTAACCGCACAGGCTGGCTACACCTTC. Translating gives CASSLTAQAGYTF.

The sample holds many counts of this clonotype. V is TRBV2 and J is TRBJ1-4; possible D gene TRBD1, 6 bases. V dropped 6 bases and J dropped 7 bases, with 15 bases sitting between them. Germline CDR1 and CDR2: SNHLY and FYNNEI. This CDR3 has 14 amino acids. The CDR3 sequence is CASRRTVLTEKLFF. The CDR3 DNA follows: TGTGCCAGCAGGAGGACAGTATTAACTGAAAAACTGTTTTTT. Combining the CDR3 with reference TRBV2 and TRBJ1-4 gives the whole variable domain EPEVTQTPSHQVTQMGQEVILRCVPISNHLYFYWYRQILGQKVEFLVSFYNNEISEKSEIFDDQFSVERPDGSNFTLKIRSTKLEDSAMYFCASRRTVLTEKLFFGSGTQLSVL.

This clonotype showed up just a few times. This chain joins TRBV7-9 and TRBJ1-4; D remains ambiguous. This CDR3 spans 12 amino acids. V dropped 8 bases and J dropped 8 bases, with 12 bases sitting between them. Germline V gene lookup returns CDR1 SEHNR and CDR2 FQNEAQ (reference sequence). The CDR3 coding sequence is TGTGCCAGCTCCTTCATGGGGGAAAAACTGTTTTTT. This encodes CASSFMGEKLFF.

This clonotype came up many times. The chain joins TRBV6-1 to TRBJ2-7; TRBD1 agrees at 7 bases. Germline loops: CDR1 MNHNS, CDR2 SASEGT. CDR3 length: 16 residues. Germline trimming cut 4 bases from V and 5 bases from J; bases unmatched to any gene: 14. The CDR3, as DNA: TGTGCCAGCAGTGGATCGACAGGGCTCAGGTGGGACGAGCAGTACTTC. It encodes CASSGSTGLRWDEQYF.

The V gene is TRBV6-9, the J gene TRBJ1-6; 9 bases are a match to TRBD1. This CDR3 is built from 15 residues. CDR1 and CDR2 (germline): MNHGY, SVAAGI. J lost 7 bases, V lost 4 bases, and 5 bases had no gene match. The CDR3 DNA reads as TGTGCCAGCAGTTCGTCGGACAGGGGAAATTCACCCCTCCACTTT. It codes for CASSSSDRGNSPLHF.

This clonotype was found many times. This rearrangement joins TRBV6-1 to TRBJ1-1, with D hard to call. CDR1 and CDR2 (germline): MNHNS, SASEGT. V lost 6 bases, J lost 1 base, and 6 bases lay in between. CDR3 length equals 12 residues. The CDR3 bases are TGTGCCAGCAGGAGCGGGAACACTGAAGCTTTCTTT. This sequence encodes CASRSGNTEAFF.

This clonotype was observed at least ten times. This chain links TRBV3-1 with TRBJ1-1, with D unresolved. The V and J ends lost 4 bases and 11 bases respectively, with 20 bases between them. Germline V gene lookup returns CDR1 LGHDT and CDR2 YNNKEL (reference sequence). The CDR3 runs to 14 residues. CDR3 sequence reads: CASSPNSLLTSAFF. The CDR3 nucleotides read TGTGCCAGCAGCCCGAATTCCCTCCTGACAAGCGCTTTCTTT.

This clonotype has a handful of counts. V gene TRBV11-2 combines with J gene TRBJ2-6, with D hard to call. V was shortened by 5 bases and J by 0 bases, with 8 bases between the two germline ends. This CDR3 is 15 amino acids long. The germline CDR1 and CDR2 sequences are SGHAT and FQNNGV. The CDR3, as DNA: TGTGCCAGCAGCCCGGTGTACTCTGGGGCCAACGTCCTGACTTTC. Translation: CASSPVYSGANVLTF. The complete variable domain, with remaining parts taken from reference TRBV11-2 and TRBJ2-6, reads EAGVAQSPRYKIIEKRQSVAFWCNPISGHATLYWYQQILGQGPKLLIQFQNNGVVDDSQLPKDRFSAERLKGVDSTLKIQPAKLEDSAVYLCASSPVYSGANVLTFGAGSRLTVL.

In its sample, this clonotype was seen many times. CDR3 in DNA: TGTGCCAGCAGCTTCCTCGGGGGAGCTAACAATGAGCAGTTCTTC. This sequence encodes CASSFLGGANNEQFF. The chain is built from TRBV7-3 and TRBJ2-1, with a weak D call TRBD2 (6 bases). Germline V gene sequence: CDR1 SGHTA, CDR2 FQGTGA. Trimming shortened V by 3 bases and J by 5 bases, and 14 bases separated the two germline ends. The CDR3 consists of 15 residues.

The chain carries TRBV28 and TRBJ2-7; 7 bases map to TRBD1. This CDR3 is 16 amino acids long. Germline CDR1 reads MDHEN; CDR2 reads SYDVKM. The V segment lost 8 bases and the J segment 2 bases; nucleotides outside the gene matches: 15. In nucleotides, the CDR3 is TGTGCCAGCGCCGGGACAGTTGGTTCGGCGGCCTACGAGCAGTACTTC. Its protein is CASAGTVGSAAYEQYF.

This clonotype occurred many times. The chain is built from TRBV2 and TRBJ2-1; 9 nucleotides align to TRBD2. CDR3 length equals 15 residues. Germline lookup yields CDR1 SNHLY and CDR2 FYNNEI. V shed 0 bases, J shed 9 bases, and the junction held 6 bases outside the gene matches. The CDR3 sequence is CASSEAGGGAVEQFF. CDR3 nucleotide sequence: TGTGCCAGCAGTGAAGCGGGCGGGGGGGCCGTTGAGCAGTTCTTC. Full variable domain (missing parts from reference TRBV2 and TRBJ2-1): EPEVTQTPSHQVTQMGQEVILRCVPISNHLYFYWYRQILGQKVEFLVSFYNNEISEKSEIFDDQFSVERPDGSNFTLKIRSTKLEDSAMYFCASSEAGGGAVEQFFGPGTRLTVL.

Regarding this clonotype: Relative to the germline gene, one junction end is altered; a read error may explain this. The chain couples TRBV5-4 to TRBJ1-2; D is possibly TRBD1 (5 bases). This CDR3 has 12 residues. Germline V gene data show CDR1 as SGHNT and CDR2 as YYREEE (reference sequence). The CDR3 DNA reads as TGTGCCAGCAGCTTGGGGGGTCCGACAGCGGTTTTC. It encodes CASSLGGPTAVF.

This clonotype showed up just a few times. The chain is built from TRBV30 and TRBJ2-5, with a tentative D call TRBD1 (5 bases). V was clipped by 3 bases and J by 7 bases, with 24 bases between them. CDR3 length equals 16 residues. Per the germline V gene, CDR1 is GTSNPN and CDR2 is SVGIG (reference sequence). This chain's CDR3 is CAWRDQGIGRLGTQYF. The CDR3 bases are TGTGCCTGGAGAGACCAGGGAATAGGCCGGCTGGGGACCCAGTACTTC.

This clonotype was observed at least ten times. The chain couples TRBV18 to TRBJ2-3; 8 nucleotides agree with TRBD1. The germline V gene has CDR1 KGHSH and CDR2 LQKENI. This CDR3 comprises 13 residues. V was pared by 4 bases and J by 9 bases, with 6 bases of the junction left unmatched. The CDR3 spells CASSQGQDSTQYF. The CDR3 DNA is TGTGCCAGCTCACAGGGACAGGATTCGACGCAGTATTTT.

This clonotype was seen a few times. This rearrangement joins TRBV7-9 to TRBJ2-7; tentative D call: TRBD1 (7 bases). CDR1 is SEHNR and CDR2 is FQNEAQ in the germline V gene (reference sequence). CDR3 size: 15 residues. With 5 bases removed from V and 7 bases from J, the gap between germline ends came to 21 bases. CDR3 DNA sequence: TGTGCCAGCAGCCCAGGGGGACTCTCGACGGAAGAGCAGTACTTC. As protein: CASSPGGLSTEEQYF.